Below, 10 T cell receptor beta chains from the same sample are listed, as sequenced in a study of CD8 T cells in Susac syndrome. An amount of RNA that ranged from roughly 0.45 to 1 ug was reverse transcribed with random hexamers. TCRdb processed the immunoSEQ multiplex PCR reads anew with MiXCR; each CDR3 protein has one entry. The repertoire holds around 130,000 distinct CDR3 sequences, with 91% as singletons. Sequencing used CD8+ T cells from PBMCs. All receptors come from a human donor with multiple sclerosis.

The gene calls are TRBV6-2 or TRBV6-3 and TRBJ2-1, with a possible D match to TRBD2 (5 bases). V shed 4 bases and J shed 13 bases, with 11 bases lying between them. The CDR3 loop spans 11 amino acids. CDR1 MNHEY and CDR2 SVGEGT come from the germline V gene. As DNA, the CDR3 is TGTGCCAGCAGTTGGCCGGGAACACAGTTCTTC. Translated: CASSWPGTQFF.

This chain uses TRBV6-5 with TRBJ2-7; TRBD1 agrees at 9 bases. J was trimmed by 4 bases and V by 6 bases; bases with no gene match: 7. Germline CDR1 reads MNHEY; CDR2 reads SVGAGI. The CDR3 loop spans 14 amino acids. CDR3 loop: CASSLRDRVYEQYF. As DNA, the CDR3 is TGTGCCAGCAGCCTCCGGGACAGGGTGTACGAGCAGTACTTC.

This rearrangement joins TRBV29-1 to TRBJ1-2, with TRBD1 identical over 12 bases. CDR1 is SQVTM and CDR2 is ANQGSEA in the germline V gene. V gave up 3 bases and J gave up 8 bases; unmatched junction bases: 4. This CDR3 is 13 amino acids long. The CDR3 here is CSVEGQGAEGYTF. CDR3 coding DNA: TGCAGCGTTGAGGGACAGGGGGCTGAAGGCTACACCTTC. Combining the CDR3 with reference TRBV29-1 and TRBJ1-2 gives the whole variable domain SAVISQKPSRDICQRGTSLTIQCQVDSQVTMMFWYRQQPGQSLTLIATANQGSEATYESGFVIDKFPISRPNLTFSTLTVSNMSPEDSSIYLCSVEGQGAEGYTFGSGTRLTVV.

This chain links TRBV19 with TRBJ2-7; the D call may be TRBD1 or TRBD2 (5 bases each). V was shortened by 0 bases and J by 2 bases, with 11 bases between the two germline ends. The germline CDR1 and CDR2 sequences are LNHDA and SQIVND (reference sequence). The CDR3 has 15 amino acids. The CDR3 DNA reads TGTGCCAGTAGTATAGATCGGGACGGGGCCTACGAGCAGTACTTC. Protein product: CASSIDRDGAYEQYF.

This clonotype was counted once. CDR3 region: CASSLRGAEQFF. The CDR3 bases are TGTGCCAGCAGCTTACGGGGGGCTGAGCAGTTCTTC. V and J are TRBV7-9 and TRBJ2-1, with D possibly matching TRBD2 (7 bases). This CDR3 has 12 residues. CDR1 is SEHNR, CDR2 FQNEAQ, per germline (reference sequence). Between the trimmed V and J ends, which lost 2 bases and 9 bases, there was a span of 8 bases.

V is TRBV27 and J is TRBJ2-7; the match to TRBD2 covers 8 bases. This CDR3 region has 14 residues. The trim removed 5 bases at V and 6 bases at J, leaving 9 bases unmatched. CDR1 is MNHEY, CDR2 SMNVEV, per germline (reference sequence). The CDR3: CASSPGLASIEQYF. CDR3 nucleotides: TGTGCCAGCAGTCCCGGACTAGCTAGTATCGAGCAGTACTTC.

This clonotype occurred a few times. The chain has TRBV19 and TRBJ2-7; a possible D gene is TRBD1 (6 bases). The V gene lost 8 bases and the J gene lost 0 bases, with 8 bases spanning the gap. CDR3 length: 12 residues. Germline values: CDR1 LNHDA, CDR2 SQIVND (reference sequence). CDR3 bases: TGTGCCAGTGGGGACAACTCCTACGAGCAGTACTTC. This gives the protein CASGDNSYEQYF.

The CDR3 loop reads CASSRTYHYEQYF. The CDR3 nucleotides are TGTGCCAGCAGCCGGACATACCACTACGAGCAGTACTTC. The genes are TRBV11-2 and TRBJ2-7, with a possible D match to TRBD1 (5 bases). V dropped 5 bases and J dropped 3 bases, with 11 bases sitting between them. From germline, CDR1 is SGHAT and CDR2 FQNNGV. The CDR3 has 13 amino acids.

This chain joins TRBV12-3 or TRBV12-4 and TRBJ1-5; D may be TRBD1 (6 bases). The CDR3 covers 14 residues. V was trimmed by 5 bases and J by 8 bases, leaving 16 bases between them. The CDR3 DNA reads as TGTGCCAGCAGTATCGGGGGGGGGCTGAAGCCCCAGCATTTT. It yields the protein CASSIGGGLKPQHF.

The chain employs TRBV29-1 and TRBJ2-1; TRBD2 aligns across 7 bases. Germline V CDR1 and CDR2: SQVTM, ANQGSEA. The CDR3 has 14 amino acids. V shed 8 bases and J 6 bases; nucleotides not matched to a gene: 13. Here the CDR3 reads CSHSKRGLRNEQFF. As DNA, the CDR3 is TGCAGCCATTCCAAGCGGGGCCTTCGCAATGAGCAGTTCTTC.